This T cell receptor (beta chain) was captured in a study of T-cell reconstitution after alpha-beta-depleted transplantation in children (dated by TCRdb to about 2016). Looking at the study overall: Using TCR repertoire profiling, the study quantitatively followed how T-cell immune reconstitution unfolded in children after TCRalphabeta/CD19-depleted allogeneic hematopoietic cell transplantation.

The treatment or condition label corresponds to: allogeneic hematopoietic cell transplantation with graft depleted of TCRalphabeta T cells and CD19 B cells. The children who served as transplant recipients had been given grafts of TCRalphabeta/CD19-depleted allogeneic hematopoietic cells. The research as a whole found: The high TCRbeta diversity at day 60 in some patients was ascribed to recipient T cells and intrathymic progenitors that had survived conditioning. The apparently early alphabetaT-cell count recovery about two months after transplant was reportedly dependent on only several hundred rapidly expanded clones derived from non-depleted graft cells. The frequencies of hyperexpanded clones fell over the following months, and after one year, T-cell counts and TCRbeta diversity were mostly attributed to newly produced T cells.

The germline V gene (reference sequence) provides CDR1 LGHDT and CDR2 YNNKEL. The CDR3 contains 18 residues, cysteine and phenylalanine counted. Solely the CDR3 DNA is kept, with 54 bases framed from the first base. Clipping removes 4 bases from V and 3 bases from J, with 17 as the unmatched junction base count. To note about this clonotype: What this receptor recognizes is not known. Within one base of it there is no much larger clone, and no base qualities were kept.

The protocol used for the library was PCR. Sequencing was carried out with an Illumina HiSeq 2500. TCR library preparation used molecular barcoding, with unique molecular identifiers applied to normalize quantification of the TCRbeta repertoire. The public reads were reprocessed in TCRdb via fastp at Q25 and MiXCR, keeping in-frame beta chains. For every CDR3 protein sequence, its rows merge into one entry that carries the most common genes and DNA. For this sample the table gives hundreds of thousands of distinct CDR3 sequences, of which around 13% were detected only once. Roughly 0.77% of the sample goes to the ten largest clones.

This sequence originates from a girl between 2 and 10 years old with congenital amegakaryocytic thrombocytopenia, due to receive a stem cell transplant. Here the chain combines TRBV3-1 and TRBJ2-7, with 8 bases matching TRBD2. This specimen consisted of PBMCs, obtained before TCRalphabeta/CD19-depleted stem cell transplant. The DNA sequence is TGTGCCAGCAGCCGTCAGGGTAGCGGGATGAGGAGGTACTACGAGCAGTACTTC. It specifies CASSRQGSGMRRYYEQYF.